The 8 T cell receptor beta chains below were found in one sample sequenced in a study of regulatory T cells in long-lasting Graves disease. The time point is: persistent/refractory GD, antithyroid drugs over 5 years with positive TRAb. PBMCs provided the RNA from which the TCR library was made. Arm-PCR with iRepertoire HTBI primers amplified the CDR3 regions for these TCR beta libraries. TCRdb reprocessed the multiplex PCR reads with MiXCR, giving one entry per CDR3 protein. The data contain approximately 690,000 distinct CDR3 sequences, 30% of them singletons. Sequenced here: peripheral blood mononuclear cells (PBMCs), sampled when the disease was refractory, from a patient treated with antithyroid drugs. All receptors come from a female donor with Graves disease.

About this clonotype itself: This may be a read error: a much more frequent sequence differs by one nucleotide. The rearrangement joins TRBV7-2 to TRBJ2-7; D is possibly TRBD2 (6 bases). This CDR3 contains 13 residues. Germline V CDR1 and CDR2: SGHTA, FQGNSA. CDR3 in amino acids: CASSLVGGYGQYF. CDR3 nucleotide sequence: TGTGCCAGCAGCTTAGTGGGAGGCTACGGGCAGTACTTC.

This clonotype was seen a handful of times. This rearrangement joins TRBV15 to TRBJ2-5, with D possibly TRBD2 on 5 matching bases. Trimming shortened V by 0 bases and J by 1 base, and 15 bases separated the two germline ends. This CDR3 is built from 17 residues. CDR1 is LNHNV, CDR2 YYDKDF, per germline (reference sequence). The CDR3 here is CATSREPGSRLQETQYF. The CDR3 DNA follows: TGTGCCACCAGCAGAGAACCGGGGAGCAGACTCCAAGAGACCCAGTACTTC.

This clonotype was found a few times. This chain links TRBV6-5 with TRBJ1-5; 8 bases line up with TRBD1. Germline lookup yields CDR1 MNHEY and CDR2 SVGAGI. Trimming at V came to 4 bases and at J to 5 bases, leaving 4 bases not matched to a gene. The CDR3 spans 14 residues. The CDR3 region is CASSFGQGYQPQHF. The CDR3 nucleotides are TGTGCCAGCAGTTTCGGACAGGGCTATCAGCCCCAGCATTTT.

This clonotype showed up just a few times. This chain connects TRBV6-2 or TRBV6-3 to TRBJ1-1; D gene ambiguous. Germline assignment: CDR1 MNHEY and CDR2 SVGEGT. Trimming took off 2 bases at V and 9 bases at J, with 13 bases between the two ends. This CDR3 has 13 amino acids. The CDR3 nucleotides read TGTGCCAGCAGTTACCACTTTGGGGAACAAGCTTTCTTT. This sequence encodes CASSYHFGEQAFF.

This clonotype has only a few counts. The V call is TRBV29-1, the J call TRBJ2-7; D might be TRBD2 (5 bases). Trimming shortened V by 3 bases and J by 1 base, and 7 bases separated the two germline ends. Per germline, CDR1 SQVTM and CDR2 ANQGSEA. The CDR3 is made up of 12 amino acids. DNA of the CDR3: TGCAGCGTTGAGAGCGGATCCTACGAGCAGTACTTC. Protein product: CSVESGSYEQYF.

This clonotype was recorded at least ten times. The chain joins TRBV2 to TRBJ1-5; D call uncertain. The CDR3 has 16 residues. CDR1 SNHLY and CDR2 FYNNEI come from the germline V gene. V gave up 2 bases and J gave up 0 bases, with 11 bases separating them. CDR3 DNA sequence: TGTGCCAGCAGTGAAATGCCGGACTATAGCAATCAGCCCCAGCATTTT. Translated, it gives CASSEMPDYSNQPQHF.

J is TRBJ1-2 and V is TRBV5-6; 9 bases align to TRBD1. The trim removed 0 bases at V and 6 bases at J, leaving 12 bases unmatched. From germline, CDR1 is SGHDT and CDR2 YYEEEE. There are 17 residues in the CDR3. This CDR3 is CASSLAGTGHREDGYTF. The CDR3 DNA reads as TGTGCCAGCAGCTTGGCCGGGACAGGGCATCGAGAGGATGGCTACACCTTC. The whole variable domain, filled in from reference TRBV5-6 and TRBJ1-2, reads DAGVTQSPTHLIKTRGQQVTLRCSPKSGHDTVSWYQQALGQGPQFIFQYYEEEERQRGNFPDRFSGHQFPNYSSELNVNALLLGDSALYLCASSLAGTGHREDGYTFGSGTRLTVV.

A few counts support this clonotype. The junction departs from the called germline gene at one end, perhaps through a read error. As DNA, the CDR3 is TGTGCCAGCACCGACGGACCCAATGTACTCCCCTTC. Translating it yields CASTDGPNVLPF. The genes are TRBV6-1 and TRBJ1-2; D not certain. Per germline, CDR1 MNHNS and CDR2 SASEGT. This CDR3 spans 12 amino acids.